This T cell receptor (beta chain) emerged from a study of T cells in Graves' hyperthyroidism and ophthalmopathy. This clonotype was seen ten or more times. Its specificity is not known. RNA transcripts yielded amplified TCR beta CDR3 regions. The HTBI primer set served for first-round RT-PCR of the TCR CDR3. TCRdb fed the multiplex PCR reads into MiXCR, producing one record per CDR3 protein. The data hold about 600,000 distinct CDR3 sequences, with more than 13% observed a single time. At least 3 on the Clinical Activity Score was recorded for ophthalmopathy patients, who also had NOSPECS grade at least 4 and duration under 3 months. Lactation, pregnancy, other autoimmune disease or uncontrolled infection excluded patients. General study findings and limits: Model-based prediction identified ophthalmopathy a median approximately 6 months prior to its onset. Most thyroid clonotypes expanded above 0.001 were also detected in blood.

This receptor was obtained from a woman under 30 with Graves' ophthalmopathy. Sequences were obtained from blood.

CDR3 sequence (DNA): TGTGCCAGCAGCGCGGACAGCCCAGATACGCAGTATTTT. Translating it yields CASSADSPDTQYF. The V gene is TRBV9, the J gene TRBJ2-3, with a possible D match to TRBD1 (6 bases). Between the trimmed V and J ends, which lost 3 bases and 4 bases, there was a span of 9 bases. This CDR3 region has 13 residues. Germline V gene lookup returns CDR1 SGDLS and CDR2 YYNGEE.